In its sample, the clone carrying this TCR beta chain was seen a few times. This CDR3 comprises 16 residues. The V gene end was trimmed by 4 bases and the J gene end by 3 bases; junction bases not matched to a gene: 4. A second about 7 to 12 cycle PCR used barcoded and J-beta primers. TCRdb independently ran MiXCR on the 5' RACE reads; one entry per CDR3 protein. The sample has some 780,000 distinct CDR3 sequences; roughly 50% are singletons. This specimen comes from a study of blood T cells in healthy people across ages. Whole-study context: Template switching retrieved approximately one barcoded beta molecule for each two T cells.

The sample consisted of blood. V gene TRBV12-3 or TRBV12-4 combines with J gene TRBJ2-3; 13 bases align to TRBD2. The sequence derives from a man aged 40-49 years in good health. The CDR3 protein is CASSSPGLAGTDTQYF. Here the CDR3 DNA reads TGTGCCAGCAGTTCACCGGGACTAGCGGGGACAGATACGCAGTATTTT.